This T cell receptor beta chain was documented in a study of early T cells in non-severe SARS-CoV-2 infection. Findings and caveats of the study: Private and CD4 specificities were missed by VDJdb matching, skewed to anti-spike CD8.

Attachment of unique molecular identifiers was made to individual cDNA molecules. TCRdb ran MiXCR on the 5' RACE reads and lists one entry per CDR3 protein. The profile shows nearly 60,000 distinct CDR3 sequences, about an eighth of them singletons. In germline, CDR1 is DFQATT, CDR2 SNEGSKA (reference sequence). The ends lost 3 bases at V and 8 bases at J; junction bases unmatched: 10. CDR3 size: 14 residues. This clonotype was detected many times. The antigen is undetermined. This sequence was found in an adult who was a healthcare worker with PCR-confirmed SARS-CoV-2 infection or an uninfected control (not recorded which). V and J are TRBV20-1 and TRBJ1-2; 9 bases fit TRBD1. Sample: whole blood. CDR3 loop: CSARGGQGPEGYTF. The DNA of the CDR3 is TGCAGTGCTAGGGGAGGACAGGGGCCAGAGGGCTACACCTTC.